This T cell receptor (beta chain) comes out of a study of Graves' ophthalmopathy and Graves' hyperthyroidism. Study summary: The collection of peripheral blood took place at initial diagnosis, before any treatment.

The CDR3 covers 13 residues. V lost 4 bases, J lost 3 bases, and 10 bases lay in between. The germline gives CDR1 MGHDK, CDR2 SYGVNS. Study results and caveats: Cross-validated, the 13-signature model showed 87.88%/81.08% sensitivity/specificity, and 80%/75% in the test set.

Of note for this clonotype: As yet, its antigen is unknown.

With a duration under 3 months, ophthalmopathy in the donors showed moderate-to-severe activity, CAS ≥3 and NOSPECS ≥4. Other autoimmune diseases, uncontrolled infections, pregnancy or lactation led to the exclusion of patients. Researchers took RNA transcripts and amplified TCR beta CDR3 regions from them. First-round RT-PCR employed HTBI primers, with a second-round multiplex PCR after it. TCRdb passed the multiplex PCR reads through MiXCR, listing each CDR3 protein once. The sample holds nearly 400,000 distinct CDR3 sequences, around 19% seen once. Sequenced input: peripheral blood. The clonotype comes from a woman between 18 and 30 years old with Graves' ophthalmopathy. The V and J genes are TRBV25-1 and TRBJ2-7; D gene ambiguous. Written as DNA, the CDR3 is TGTGCCAGCAGTGCCGGCCTGGACTACGAGCAGTACTTC. Amino acids: CASSAGLDYEQYF.